What follows are 12 T cell receptor beta chains derived from one specimen sequenced in a study of cytomegalovirus exposure and HLA in healthy donors. PCR used 60 Vbeta primers and 13 Jbeta primers. Sequencing used immunoSEQ multiplex PCR; TCRdb keeps in-frame clones, though not all of them. The sample includes 100,000 to 120,000 clones, about three quarters of them seen just once. Specimen: PBMCs. All receptors derive from an older woman in good health and CMV-seropositive.

The chain combines TRBV27 with TRBJ1-1; 7 positions match TRBD1. CDR1 and CDR2 from the germline V gene are MNHEY and SMNVEV (reference sequence). The CDR3 spans 13 residues. V lost 5 bases and J lost 4; bases outside the gene matches: 4. CDR3 bases: TGTGCCAGCAGTACGACAGGGTTCACTGAAGCTTTCTTT. It yields the protein CASSTTGFTEAFF.

J is TRBJ2-5 and V is TRBV13; weak D call: TRBD1 (5 bases). The germline V gene encodes CDR1 PRHDT and CDR2 FYEKMQ (reference sequence). Trimming stripped 6 bases from V and 3 bases from J, with 14 bases between. This CDR3 spans 14 amino acids. The CDR3 is CASRWMGREETQYF. CDR3 coding DNA: TGTGCCAGCAGATGGATGGGCAGGGAAGAGACCCAGTACTTC.

This chain joins TRBV6-4 and TRBJ1-5; D is possibly TRBD1 (6 bases). The germline V gene has CDR1 MRHNA and CDR2 SNTAGT. Trimming left V 1 base short and J 7 bases short, with 17 bases between. The CDR3 length is 16 residues. The DNA of the CDR3 is TGTGCCAGCAGTGACTATCAACAGGGACGGGAACAGCCCCAGCATTTT. Translation gives CASSDYQQGREQPQHF.

V and J are TRBV6-1 and TRBJ2-7, with 8 bases lining up with TRBD2. Trimming at V came to 5 bases and at J to 2 bases, leaving 5 bases not matched to a gene. Germline V lookup: CDR1 MNHNS, CDR2 SASEGT. The CDR3 is 14 amino acids. CDR3 loop: CASSRTSGPYEQYF. The CDR3 DNA is TGTGCCAGCAGTCGTACTAGCGGACCCTACGAGCAGTACTTC.

The chain employs TRBV6-6 and TRBJ2-5; 11 nucleotides line up with TRBD1. CDR1 and CDR2 from the germline V gene are MNHNY and SVGAGI (reference sequence). The CDR3 runs 15 residues. The junction had 9 bases not matched to a gene; V was cut back by 7 bases and J by 5 bases. The CDR3 sequence is CASKGGQGVSETQYF. In DNA, the CDR3 is TGTGCCAGCAAGGGGGGACAGGGGGTGAGCGAGACCCAGTACTTC.

The CDR3 region has the DNA TGCAGCGTACAGGGGGGCAGAGAGACCCAGTACTTC. It yields the protein CSVQGGRETQYF. This chain links TRBV29-1 with TRBJ2-5, with 8 bases that match TRBD1. V trimming: 6 bases; J trimming: 4 bases; junction bases outside the gene matches: 4. The CDR3 is 12 amino acids. From germline, CDR1 is SQVTM and CDR2 ANQGSEA.

The chain recombines TRBV19 with TRBJ1-1; the match to TRBD1 covers 12 bases. The CDR3 extends over 14 amino acids. The trim removed 3 bases at V and 6 bases at J, leaving 2 bases unmatched. CDR1 is LNHDA, CDR2 SQIVND, per germline (reference sequence). The CDR3 DNA reads as TGTGCCAGTAGTATGGGACAGGGGGCTGCTGAAGCTTTCTTT. Its protein product is CASSMGQGAAEAFF.

The chain uses TRBV27 and TRBJ1-2; unclear D gene. V lost 6 bases, J lost 4 bases, and 15 bases lay in between. The CDR3 contains 14 residues. Per the germline V gene, CDR1 is MNHEY and CDR2 is SMNVEV (reference sequence). CDR3 amino acids: CASRMAGGSYGYTF. In nucleotides, the CDR3 is TGTGCCAGCAGAATGGCAGGAGGCTCCTATGGCTACACCTTC.

This clone was observed a handful of times. The V call is TRBV7-3, the J call TRBJ2-1; 8 nucleotides line up with TRBD2. This CDR3 has 15 amino acids. Germline V gives CDR1 SGHTA, CDR2 FQGTGA. J gave up 12 bases and V 4 bases, and 14 bases lay outside the gene matches. CDR3 in DNA: TGTGCCAGCAGCTCAAAGCCCCCCTTGGCGGGAGGGCAGTTCTTC. Translated: CASSSKPPLAGGQFF.

The V call is TRBV7-9, the J call TRBJ2-5; 7 bases align to TRBD1. The CDR3 runs 15 residues. Germline V gives CDR1 SEHNR, CDR2 FQNEAQ (reference sequence). V lost 0 bases to trimming and J lost 11 bases; unmatched junction nucleotides: 12. The CDR3 sequence: CASSLAHDRVLEQYF. The CDR3 DNA reads TGTGCCAGCAGCTTAGCCCACGACAGGGTCCTAGAGCAGTACTTC.

The chain carries TRBV9 and TRBJ2-7, with 12 bases identical to TRBD2. The length of the CDR3 is 16 residues. V lost 2 bases and J lost 5; bases outside the gene matches: 8. Looked up from germline, CDR1 is SGDLS and CDR2 is YYNGEE. CDR3 amino acids: CASSVASGRAIDEQYF. In DNA, the CDR3 is TGTGCCAGCAGCGTGGCTAGCGGGAGGGCCATAGACGAGCAGTACTTC.

The CDR3: CASSLDGTSYEQFF. For the CDR3, the DNA is TGTGCCAGCAGCTTAGATGGGACTAGCTATGAGCAGTTCTTC. The chain joins TRBV7-8 to TRBJ2-1, with 9 bases that match TRBD2. The V gene's germline CDR1 is SGHVS and CDR2 FQNEAQ. Trimming cost V 1 base and J 8 bases; bases outside gene matches: 3. This CDR3 comprises 14 residues.